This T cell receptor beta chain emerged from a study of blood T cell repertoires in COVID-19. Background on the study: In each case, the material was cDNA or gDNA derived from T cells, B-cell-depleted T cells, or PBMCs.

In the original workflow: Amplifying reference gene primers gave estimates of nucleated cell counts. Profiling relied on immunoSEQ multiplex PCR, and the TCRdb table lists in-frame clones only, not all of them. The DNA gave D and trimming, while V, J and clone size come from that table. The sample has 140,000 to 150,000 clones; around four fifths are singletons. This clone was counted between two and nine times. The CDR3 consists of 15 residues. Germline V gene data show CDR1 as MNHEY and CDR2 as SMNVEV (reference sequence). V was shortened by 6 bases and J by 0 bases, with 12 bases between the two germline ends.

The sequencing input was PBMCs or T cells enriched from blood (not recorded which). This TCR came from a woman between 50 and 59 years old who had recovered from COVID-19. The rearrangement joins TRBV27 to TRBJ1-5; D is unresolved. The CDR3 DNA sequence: TGTGCCAGCAGACCGGAGCCGAATAGCAATCAGCCCCAGCATTTT. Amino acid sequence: CASRPEPNSNQPQHF.